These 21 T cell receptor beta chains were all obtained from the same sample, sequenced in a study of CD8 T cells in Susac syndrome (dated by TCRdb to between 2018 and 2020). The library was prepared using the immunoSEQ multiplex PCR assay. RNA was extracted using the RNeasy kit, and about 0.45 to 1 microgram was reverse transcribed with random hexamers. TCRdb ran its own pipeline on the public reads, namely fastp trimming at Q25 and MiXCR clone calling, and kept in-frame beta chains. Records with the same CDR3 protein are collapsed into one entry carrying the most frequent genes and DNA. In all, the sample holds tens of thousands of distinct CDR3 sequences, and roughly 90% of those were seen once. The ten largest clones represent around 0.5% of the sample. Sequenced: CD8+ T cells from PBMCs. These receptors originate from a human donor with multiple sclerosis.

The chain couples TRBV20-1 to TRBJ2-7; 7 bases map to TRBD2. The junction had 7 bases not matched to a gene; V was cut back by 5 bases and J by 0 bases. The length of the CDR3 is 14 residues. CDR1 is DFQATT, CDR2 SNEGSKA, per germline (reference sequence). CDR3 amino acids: CSAGGDRGSYEQYF. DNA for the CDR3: TGCAGTGCTGGGGGGGACCGAGGCTCCTACGAGCAGTACTTC.

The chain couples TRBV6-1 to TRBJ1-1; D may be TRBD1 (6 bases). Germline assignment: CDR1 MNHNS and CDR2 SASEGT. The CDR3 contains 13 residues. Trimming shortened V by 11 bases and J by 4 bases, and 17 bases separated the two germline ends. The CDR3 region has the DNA TGTGCCGGAAAAGAGACAGGCCCCACTGAAGCTTTCTTT. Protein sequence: CAGKETGPTEAFF.

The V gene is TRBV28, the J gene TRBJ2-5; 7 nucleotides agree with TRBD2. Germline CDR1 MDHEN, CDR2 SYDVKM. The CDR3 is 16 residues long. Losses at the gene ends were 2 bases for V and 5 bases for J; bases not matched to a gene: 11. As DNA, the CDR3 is TGTGCCAGCAGTTTAATTCTGGCGGGAGCCGAGGAGACCCAGTACTTC. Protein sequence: CASSLILAGAEETQYF.

The CDR3 region is CASSPLRTVNTEAFF. The CDR3 DNA sequence: TGTGCCAGCAGTCCCCTTCGGACGGTGAACACTGAAGCTTTCTTT. This chain uses TRBV27 with TRBJ1-1; D not certain. Trimming left V 5 bases short and J 0 bases short, with 13 bases between. Germline V gene lookup returns CDR1 MNHEY and CDR2 SMNVEV (reference sequence). There are 15 residues in the CDR3.

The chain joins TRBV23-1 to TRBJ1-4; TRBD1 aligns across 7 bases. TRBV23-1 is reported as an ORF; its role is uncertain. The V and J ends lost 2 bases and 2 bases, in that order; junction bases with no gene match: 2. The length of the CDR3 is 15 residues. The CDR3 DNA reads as TGCGCCAGCAGTCAACAGGGGGTCACTAATGAAAAACTGTTTTTT. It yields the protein CASSQQGVTNEKLFF.

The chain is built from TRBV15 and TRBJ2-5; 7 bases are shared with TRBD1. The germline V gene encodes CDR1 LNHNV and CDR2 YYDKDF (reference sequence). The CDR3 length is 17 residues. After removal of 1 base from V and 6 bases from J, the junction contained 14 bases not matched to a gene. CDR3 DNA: TGTGCCACCAGCAGAGCAACCCAGACAGGGCCCAAGAAGACCCAGTACTTC. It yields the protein CATSRATQTGPKKTQYF. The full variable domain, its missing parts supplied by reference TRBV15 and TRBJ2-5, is DAMVIQNPRYQVTQFGKPVTLSCSQTLNHNVMYWYQQKSSQAPKLLFHYYDKDFNNEADTPDNFQSRRPNTSFCFLDIRSPGLGDTAMYLCATSRATQTGPKKTQYFGPGTRLLVL.

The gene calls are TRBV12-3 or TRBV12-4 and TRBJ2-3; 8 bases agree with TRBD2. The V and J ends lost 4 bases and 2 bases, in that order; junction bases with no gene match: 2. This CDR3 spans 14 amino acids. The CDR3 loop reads CASSYSGNTDTQYF. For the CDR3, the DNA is TGTGCCAGCAGTTATAGCGGGAACACAGATACGCAGTATTTT.

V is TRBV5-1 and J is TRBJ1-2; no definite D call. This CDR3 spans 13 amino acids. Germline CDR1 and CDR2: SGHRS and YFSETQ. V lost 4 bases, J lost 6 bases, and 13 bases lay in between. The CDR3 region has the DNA TGCGCCAGCAGCGCGATCAGCCCGGATGGCTACACCTTC. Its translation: CASSAISPDGYTF. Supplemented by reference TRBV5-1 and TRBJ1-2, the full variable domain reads KAGVTQTPRYLIKTRGQQVTLSCSPISGHRSVSWYQQTPGQGLQFLFEYFSETQRNKGNFPGRFSGRQFSNSRSEMNVSTLELGDSALYLCASSAISPDGYTFGSGTRLTVV.

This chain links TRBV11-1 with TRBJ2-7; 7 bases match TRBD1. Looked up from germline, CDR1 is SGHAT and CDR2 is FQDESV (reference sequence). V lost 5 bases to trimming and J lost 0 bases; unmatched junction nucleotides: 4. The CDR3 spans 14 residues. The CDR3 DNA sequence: TGTGCCAGCAGCGACCGGGACAGCTCCTACGAGCAGTACTTC. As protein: CASSDRDSSYEQYF.

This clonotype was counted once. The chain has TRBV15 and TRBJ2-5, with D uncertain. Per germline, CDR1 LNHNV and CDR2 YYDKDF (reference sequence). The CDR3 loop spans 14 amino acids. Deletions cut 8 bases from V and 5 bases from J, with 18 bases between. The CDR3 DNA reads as TGTGCCACCCGGATCACCCCCGGTAGGGAGACCCAGTACTTC. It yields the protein CATRITPGRETQYF.

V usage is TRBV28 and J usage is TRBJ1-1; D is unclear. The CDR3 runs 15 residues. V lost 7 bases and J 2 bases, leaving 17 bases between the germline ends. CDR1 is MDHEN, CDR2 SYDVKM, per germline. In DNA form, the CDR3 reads TGTGCCAGCACCCCTTGGGGAGGAGTAAACACTGAAGCTTTCTTT. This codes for CASTPWGGVNTEAFF.

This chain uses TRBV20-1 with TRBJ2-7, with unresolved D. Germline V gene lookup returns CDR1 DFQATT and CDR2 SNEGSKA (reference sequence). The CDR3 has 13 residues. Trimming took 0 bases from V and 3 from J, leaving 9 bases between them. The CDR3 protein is CSARDKYIYEQYF. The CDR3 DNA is TGCAGTGCTAGAGACAAATACATCTACGAGCAGTACTTC.

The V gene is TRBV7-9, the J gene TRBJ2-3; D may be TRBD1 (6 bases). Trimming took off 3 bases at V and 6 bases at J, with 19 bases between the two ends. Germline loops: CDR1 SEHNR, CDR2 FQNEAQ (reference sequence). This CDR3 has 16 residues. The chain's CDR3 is CASSLVWNREKDTQYF. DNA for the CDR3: TGTGCCAGCAGCTTGGTTTGGAACAGGGAAAAGGATACGCAGTATTTT.

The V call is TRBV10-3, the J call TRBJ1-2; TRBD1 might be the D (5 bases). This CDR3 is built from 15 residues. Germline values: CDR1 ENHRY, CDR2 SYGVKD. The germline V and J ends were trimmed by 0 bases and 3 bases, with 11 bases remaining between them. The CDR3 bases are TGTGCCATCAGTGAGTCGATAGGGACTGACTATGGCTACACCTTC. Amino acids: CAISESIGTDYGYTF.

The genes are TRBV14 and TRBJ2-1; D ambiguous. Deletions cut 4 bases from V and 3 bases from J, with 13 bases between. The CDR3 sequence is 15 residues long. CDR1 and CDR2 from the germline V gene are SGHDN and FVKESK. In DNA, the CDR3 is TGTGCCAGCAGCCGAGACTTTATCAGCTACAATGAGCAGTTCTTC. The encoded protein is CASSRDFISYNEQFF.

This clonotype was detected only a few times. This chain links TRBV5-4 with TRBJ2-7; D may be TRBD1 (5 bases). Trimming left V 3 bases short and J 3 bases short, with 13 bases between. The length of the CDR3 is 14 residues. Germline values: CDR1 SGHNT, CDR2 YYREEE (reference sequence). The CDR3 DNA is TGTGCCAGCAGCTCCTCCCCAGGGAACTACGAGCAGTACTTC. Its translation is CASSSSPGNYEQYF. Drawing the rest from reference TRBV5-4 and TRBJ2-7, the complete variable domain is ETGVTQSPTHLIKTRGQQVTLRCSSQSGHNTVSWYQQALGQGPQFIFQYYREEENGRGNFPPRFSGLQFPNYSSELNVNALELDDSALYLCASSSSPGNYEQYFGPGTRLTVT.

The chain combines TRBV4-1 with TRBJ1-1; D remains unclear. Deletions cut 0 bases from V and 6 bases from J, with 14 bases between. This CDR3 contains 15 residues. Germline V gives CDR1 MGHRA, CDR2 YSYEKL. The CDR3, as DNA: TGCGCCAGCAGCCAAGAGCCCTCAGAGGGCGCTGAAGCTTTCTTT. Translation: CASSQEPSEGAEAFF.

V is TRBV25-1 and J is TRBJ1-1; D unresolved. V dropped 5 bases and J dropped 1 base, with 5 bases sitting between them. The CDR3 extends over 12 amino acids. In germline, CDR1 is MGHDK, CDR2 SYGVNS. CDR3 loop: CASSWENTEAFF. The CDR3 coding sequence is TGTGCCAGCAGTTGGGAGAACACTGAAGCTTTCTTT.

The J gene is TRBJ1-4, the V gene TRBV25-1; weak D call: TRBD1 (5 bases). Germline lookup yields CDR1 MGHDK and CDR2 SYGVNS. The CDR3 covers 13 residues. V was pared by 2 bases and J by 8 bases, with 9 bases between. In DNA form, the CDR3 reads TGTGCCAGCAGTGAAGGGGCCGCGGAAAAACTGTTTTTT. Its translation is CASSEGAAEKLFF.

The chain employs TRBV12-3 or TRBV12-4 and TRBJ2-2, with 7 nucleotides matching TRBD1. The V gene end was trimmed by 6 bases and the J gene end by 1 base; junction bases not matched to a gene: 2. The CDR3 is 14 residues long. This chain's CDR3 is CASSWTGNTGELFF. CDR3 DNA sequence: TGTGCCAGCAGCTGGACAGGGAACACCGGGGAGCTGTTTTTT.

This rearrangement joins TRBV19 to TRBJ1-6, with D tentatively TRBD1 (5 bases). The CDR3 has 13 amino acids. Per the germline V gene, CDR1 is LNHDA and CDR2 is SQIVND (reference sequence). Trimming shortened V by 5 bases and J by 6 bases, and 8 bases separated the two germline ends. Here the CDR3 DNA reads TGTGCCAGTAGTGGGACGGCTAATTCACCCCTCCACTTT. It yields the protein CASSGTANSPLHF.